This T cell receptor (beta chain) was sequenced in a study of blood T cell repertoires in COVID-19. Turning to the study itself: PBMCs, B-cell-depleted T cells, or T cells were the source of the cDNA or gDNA that made up the material.

Clones were sequenced by immunoSEQ multiplex PCR, and TCRdb holds only the in-frame ones, with some missing. This table holds 85,000 to 100,000 clones, 75% to 95% found once. This CDR3 has 15 amino acids. Germline V gene data show CDR1 as SNHLY and CDR2 as FYNNEI. V lost 6 bases and J lost 4; bases outside the gene matches: 4. The receptor's source is a man in his fifties or sixties with acute or convalescent COVID-19. Sequencing was carried out using peripheral blood. The chain recombines TRBV2 with TRBJ1-4; 11 bases are shared with TRBD1. CDR3: CASRDRGRNNEKLFF. The CDR3 bases are TGTGCCAGCAGGGACAGGGGGCGGAATAATGAAAAACTGTTTTTT. Complete variable domain (other parts from reference TRBV2 and TRBJ1-4): EPEVTQTPSHQVTQMGQEVILRCVPISNHLYFYWYRQILGQKVEFLVSFYNNEISEKSEIFDDQFSVERPDGSNFTLKIRSTKLEDSAMYFCASRDRGRNNEKLFFGSGTQLSVL.